This TCR beta chain stems from a study of T-cell memory formation after mild COVID-19. At the level of the study: In these data, TCR clusters were largely donor specific.

TCRdb reprocessed the 5' RACE reads with MiXCR, giving one entry per CDR3 protein. The table includes about 340,000 distinct CDR3 sequences, around a sixth detected once. V was shortened by 1 base and J by 4 bases, with 8 bases between the two germline ends. Germline CDR1 MGHRA, CDR2 YSYEKL. This CDR3 has 14 amino acids. This clonotype was recorded a few times. Its antigen is undetermined. Study-level results: Some clones that responded were present in memory (sampled pre-infection), which suggests cross-reactive memory joined.

This TCR was sampled from a man in his late teens or twenties who had mild COVID-19 (a few samples of this study predate the infection). Cell type and time point are not known. Sequenced input: PBMCs or a T cell subset sorted from them (not recorded which). The gene calls are TRBV4-1 and TRBJ2-4; D is undetermined. CDR3 DNA sequence: TGCGCCAGCAGCCAAGCGAGCAGAAAAAACATTCAGTACTTC. Its protein product is CASSQASRKNIQYF.